This passage covers 10 T cell receptor beta chains from one sample sequenced in a study of response to subunit inactivated influenza vaccine. TCRdb reprocessed the RT-PCR reads via MiXCR and lists one record per CDR3 protein. Here the sample spans about 500,000 distinct CDR3 sequences, 16% being singletons. Here the sequenced sample was CD4+ T cells sorted from PBMCs, taken around 25 months after vaccination. The receptor source for this set is a man between 50 and 75 years old who received an inactivated influenza vaccine.

This clonotype was seen a few times. The rearrangement links TRBV11-2 to TRBJ2-7; 7 nucleotides align to TRBD1. V dropped 0 bases and J dropped 0; count of bases not matched to a gene: 8. Germline loops: CDR1 SGHAT, CDR2 FQNNGV. This CDR3 is built from 17 residues. The CDR3: CASSLDPGTASSYEQYF. The CDR3 coding sequence is TGTGCCAGCAGCTTAGATCCCGGGACAGCAAGCTCCTACGAGCAGTACTTC.

The sample holds a few counts of this clonotype. The rearrangement joins TRBV27 to TRBJ2-1, with D uncertain. V was clipped by 0 bases and J by 9 bases, with 15 bases between them. The V gene's germline CDR1 is MNHEY and CDR2 SMNVEV (reference sequence). The CDR3 has 15 residues. The CDR3 protein is CASSLSSPPGPEQFF. In DNA, the CDR3 is TGTGCCAGCAGTTTATCGAGCCCCCCCGGCCCTGAGCAGTTCTTC.

The J gene is TRBJ1-2, the V gene TRBV5-8, with no clear D. Germline V gives CDR1 SGHTS, CDR2 YDEGEE. The germline V and J ends were trimmed by 4 bases and 8 bases, with 15 bases remaining between them. CDR3 length: 13 amino acids. The CDR3: CASSATDPWGYTF. CDR3 in DNA: TGTGCCAGCAGCGCGACGGACCCCTGGGGCTACACCTTC.

The gene calls are TRBV5-5 and TRBJ2-5; tentative D call: TRBD1 (6 bases). The CDR3 is 14 amino acids. V lost 3 bases, J lost 2 bases, and 11 bases lay in between. Germline-derived CDR1 and CDR2 are SGHKS and YYEKEE (reference sequence). The CDR3 DNA follows: TGTGCCAGCAGCTCAGGGACACCGCAAGAGACCCAGTACTTC. The encoded protein is CASSSGTPQETQYF.

This clonotype was found a few times. The chain couples TRBV12-3 or TRBV12-4 to TRBJ2-2; no clear D gene. V gave up 8 bases and J gave up 0 bases, with 13 bases separating them. The CDR3 extends over 15 amino acids. This CDR3 reads CASARSEANTGELFF. In nucleotides, the CDR3 is TGTGCCAGCGCGCGGAGCGAGGCGAACACCGGGGAGCTGTTTTTT.

A few counts support this clonotype. The chain combines TRBV20-1 with TRBJ2-1; tentative D call: TRBD2 (5 bases). V was clipped by 2 bases and J by 5 bases, with 10 bases between them. Germline V gene data show CDR1 as DFQATT and CDR2 as SNEGSKA (reference sequence). The CDR3 sequence is 13 residues long. CDR3 protein: CSARRDYNNEQFF. The CDR3 DNA is TGCAGTGCTAGACGCGACTATAACAATGAGCAGTTCTTC.

The chain carries TRBV18 and TRBJ2-7, with 9 bases identical to TRBD1. Trimming took 4 bases from V and 1 from J; bases not matched to a gene: 5. There are 15 residues in the CDR3. Germline V gene sequence: CDR1 KGHSH, CDR2 LQKENI. CDR3 sequence: CASSLEGTGSYEQYF. CDR3 DNA: TGTGCCAGCTCACTCGAGGGGACAGGGTCCTACGAGCAGTACTTC.

CDR3 sequence: CAISEQGASEQYF. Written as DNA, the CDR3 is TGTGCCATCAGTGAGCAGGGAGCCTCCGAGCAGTACTTC. The genes are TRBV10-3 and TRBJ2-7; D is possibly TRBD1 or TRBD2 (5 bases each). CDR1 and CDR2 from the germline V gene are ENHRY and SYGVKD. The CDR3 extends over 13 amino acids. V lost 2 bases and J lost 6, with 11 bases in between.

The J gene is TRBJ2-1, the V gene TRBV7-2, with D unclear. CDR1 and CDR2 (germline): SGHTA, FQGNSA. There are 14 residues in the CDR3. Deletions cut 7 bases from V and 2 bases from J, with 12 bases between. CDR3 nucleotides: TGTGCCAGCACGCTCGGACGGCCCTACAATGAGCAGTTCTTC. Translating it yields CASTLGRPYNEQFF.

In its sample, this clonotype was seen a few times. The chain joins TRBV6-2 or TRBV6-3 to TRBJ1-5; 7 nucleotides line up with TRBD1. Germline V lookup: CDR1 MNHEY, CDR2 SVGEGT. V lost 5 bases, J lost 7 bases, and 2 bases stayed unmatched. The CDR3 is 12 amino acids. The CDR3 region is CASSQGVQPQHF. CDR3 sequence (DNA): TGTGCCAGCAGTCAGGGGGTCCAGCCCCAGCATTTT.